The T cell receptor (beta chain) described here comes from a study of regulatory T cells in long-lasting Graves disease. The authors built TCR beta libraries using iRepertoire HTBI primers and Arm-PCR of CDR3 regions. As processed by the authors: Across all samples, about 60 TRBV segments and about 14 TRBJ segments were identified. Using its own MiXCR run on the multiplex PCR reads, TCRdb lists one record per CDR3 protein. In this record, the V and J calls reflect TCRdb's handling and not the investigators' own analysis. Counted here are about 540,000 distinct CDR3 sequences, approximately 12% occurring once; the ten biggest clones make up roughly 9.7%. The CDR3 has 15 amino acids. The germline V gene has CDR1 SGHDT and CDR2 YYEEEE. V lost 2 bases to trimming and J lost 4 bases, with 13 bases between them. In its sample, this clonotype was seen a few times. Sample time point: newly diagnosed GD, antithyroid drugs for less than 3 months. PBMCs provided the RNA from which the TCR library was made.

Another study also made use of these data, one on T cells in Graves' hyperthyroidism and ophthalmopathy.

The material was peripheral blood mononuclear cells (PBMCs), obtained at new diagnosis, from a patient treated with antithyroid drugs. The source of this sequence is a man aged 30-40 years with Graves disease. The chain couples TRBV5-6 to TRBJ1-3, with D unresolved. The CDR3 coding sequence is TGTGCCAGCAGCTTAGCAGCGGCACTGGGAAACACCATATATTTT. It codes for CASSLAAALGNTIYF.